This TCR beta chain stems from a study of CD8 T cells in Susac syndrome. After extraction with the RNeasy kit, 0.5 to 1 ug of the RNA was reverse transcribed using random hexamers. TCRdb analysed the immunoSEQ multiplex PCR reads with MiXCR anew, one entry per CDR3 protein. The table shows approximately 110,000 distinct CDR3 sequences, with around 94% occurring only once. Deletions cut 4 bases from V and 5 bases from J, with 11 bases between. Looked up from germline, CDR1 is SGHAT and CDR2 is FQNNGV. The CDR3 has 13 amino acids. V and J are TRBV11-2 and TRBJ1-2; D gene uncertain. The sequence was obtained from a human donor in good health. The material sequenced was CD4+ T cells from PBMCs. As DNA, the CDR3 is TGTGCCAGCAGCTCCACCGGGCGGTATGGCTACACCTTC. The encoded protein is CASSSTGRYGYTF.